These 8 T cell receptor beta chains were all obtained from the same sample, sequenced in a study of T cell repertoires in cytomegalovirus infection. TCRdb analysed the reads with MiXCR anew, one entry per CDR3 protein. The table has about 160,000 distinct CDR3 sequences, 17% seen once. The material sequenced was CD8+ T cells from PBMCs. The source is a human donor in good health (CMV status not recorded). Some clones in this sample may be carry-over from other donors' samples.

Regarding this clonotype: One junction end disagrees with the germline gene, perhaps due to a read error. CDR3 sequence (DNA): TGTGCCAGCAGCCGCCCCGACAGGGGGCCGATAGAGACCCAGCACTTC. This sequence encodes CASSRPDRGPIETQHF. The chain joins TRBV7-9 to TRBJ2-5, with 10 bases lining up with TRBD1. The germline CDR1 and CDR2 sequences are SEHNR and FQNEAQ (reference sequence). CDR3 length: 16 residues.

The chain links TRBV28 to TRBJ2-3; 8 nucleotides match TRBD2. This CDR3 region has 15 residues. Looked up from germline, CDR1 is MDHEN and CDR2 is SYDVKM. Trimming at V came to 2 bases and at J to 4 bases, leaving 5 bases not matched to a gene. CDR3 in amino acids: CASSLVREAPDTQYF. In DNA form, the CDR3 reads TGTGCCAGCAGTTTAGTGCGGGAGGCCCCAGATACGCAGTATTTT.

The chain is built from TRBV24-1 and TRBJ2-1, with no clear D. V was shortened by 1 base and J by 8 bases, with 5 bases between the two germline ends. The CDR3 is 12 amino acids. CDR1 KGHDR and CDR2 SFDVKD come from the germline V gene. The chain's CDR3 is CATSDFRDEQFF. CDR3 in DNA: TGTGCCACCAGTGATTTTAGGGATGAGCAGTTCTTC.

The chain recombines TRBV7-8 with TRBJ2-1; D gene uncertain. Germline values: CDR1 SGHVS, CDR2 FQNEAQ. V was cut by 4 bases and J by 9 bases, with 10 bases left in between. This CDR3 contains 12 residues. CDR3 coding DNA: TGTGCCAGCAGCTACAATGGGGTTGAGCAGTTCTTC. Encoded protein: CASSYNGVEQFF.

The chain links TRBV12-3 or TRBV12-4 to TRBJ2-3; D unresolved. The CDR3 length is 14 residues. Trimming stripped 6 bases from V and 0 bases from J, with 10 bases between. CDR3 bases: TGTGCCAGCAGATTGCGGCTTAGCACAGATACGCAGTATTTT. Translating it yields CASRLRLSTDTQYF.

This clonotype showed up just a few times. This chain links TRBV20-1 with TRBJ2-5, with 14 positions matching TRBD2. V gave up 6 bases and J gave up 5 bases; unmatched junction bases: 5. CDR1 DFQATT and CDR2 SNEGSKA come from the germline V gene (reference sequence). There are 14 residues in the CDR3. CDR3 residues: CSAGGLAGAETQYF. The CDR3 region has the DNA TGCAGTGCGGGGGGACTAGCGGGGGCGGAGACCCAGTACTTC.

The chain employs TRBV29-1 and TRBJ2-1; 9 positions match TRBD2. Germline assignment: CDR1 SQVTM and CDR2 ANQGSEA. The V gene end was trimmed by 3 bases and the J gene end by 1 base; junction bases not matched to a gene: 10. The CDR3 sequence is 17 residues long. CDR3: CSVDPRGRAPSYNEQFF. CDR3 nucleotides: TGCAGCGTTGATCCTCGCGGGAGGGCCCCATCCTACAATGAGCAGTTCTTC.

The CDR3 here is CASSSDRGQETQYF. For the CDR3, the DNA is TGTGCCAGCAGCAGCGACAGGGGCCAAGAGACCCAGTACTTC. This chain connects TRBV5-5 to TRBJ2-5; 8 bases match TRBD1. The germline V gene encodes CDR1 SGHKS and CDR2 YYEKEE (reference sequence). V trimming: 4 bases; J trimming: 1 base; junction bases outside the gene matches: 3. The CDR3 length is 14 residues.